This T cell receptor beta chain was profiled in a study of blood T cell repertoires in COVID-19. The germline V gene has CDR1 SNHLY and CDR2 FYNNEI. This CDR3 region has 12 residues. With V trimmed by 7 bases and J by 5 bases, 1 base remained unmatched. The method was immunoSEQ multiplex PCR; TCRdb's version includes in-frame clones alone and lacks a portion of them. The profile covers 200,000 to 250,000 clones, with around 84% appearing a single time and less than 20% taken by the ten largest. Source material: peripheral blood. This sequence was found in a man under 40 with active or convalescent COVID-19. The V and J genes are TRBV2 and TRBJ2-2; 7 bases match TRBD2. CDR3: CASTGGTGELFF. The CDR3 DNA follows: TGTGCCAGCACCGGGGGGACCGGGGAGCTGTTTTTT.